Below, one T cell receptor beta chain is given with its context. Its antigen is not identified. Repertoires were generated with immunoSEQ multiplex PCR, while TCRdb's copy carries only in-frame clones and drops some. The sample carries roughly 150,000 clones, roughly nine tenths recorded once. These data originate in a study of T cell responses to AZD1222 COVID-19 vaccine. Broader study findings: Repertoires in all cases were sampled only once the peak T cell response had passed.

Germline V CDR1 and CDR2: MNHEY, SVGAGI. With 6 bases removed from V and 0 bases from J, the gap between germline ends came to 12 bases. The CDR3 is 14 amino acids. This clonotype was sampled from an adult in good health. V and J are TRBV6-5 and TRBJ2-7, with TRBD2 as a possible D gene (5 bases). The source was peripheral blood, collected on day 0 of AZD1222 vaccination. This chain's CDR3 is CASRWLGSSYEQYF. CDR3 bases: TGTGCCAGCAGATGGCTAGGGAGCTCCTACGAGCAGTACTTC.